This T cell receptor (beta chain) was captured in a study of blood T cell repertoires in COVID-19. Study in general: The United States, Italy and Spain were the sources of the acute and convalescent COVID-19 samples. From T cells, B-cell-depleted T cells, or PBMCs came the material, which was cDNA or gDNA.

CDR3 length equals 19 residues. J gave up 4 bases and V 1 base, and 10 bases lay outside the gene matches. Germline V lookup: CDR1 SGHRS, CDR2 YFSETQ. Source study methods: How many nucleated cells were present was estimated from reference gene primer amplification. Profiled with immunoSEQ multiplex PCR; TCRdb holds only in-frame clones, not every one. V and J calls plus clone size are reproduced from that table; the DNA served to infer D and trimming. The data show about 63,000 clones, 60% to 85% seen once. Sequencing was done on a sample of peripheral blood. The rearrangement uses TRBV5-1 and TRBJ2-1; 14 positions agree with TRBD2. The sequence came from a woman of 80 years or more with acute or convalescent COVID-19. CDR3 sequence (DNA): TGCGCCAGCAGCTTGAGAGGGACTAGCGGGAGTAGGGGTTACAATGAGCAGTTCTTC. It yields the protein CASSLRGTSGSRGYNEQFF.